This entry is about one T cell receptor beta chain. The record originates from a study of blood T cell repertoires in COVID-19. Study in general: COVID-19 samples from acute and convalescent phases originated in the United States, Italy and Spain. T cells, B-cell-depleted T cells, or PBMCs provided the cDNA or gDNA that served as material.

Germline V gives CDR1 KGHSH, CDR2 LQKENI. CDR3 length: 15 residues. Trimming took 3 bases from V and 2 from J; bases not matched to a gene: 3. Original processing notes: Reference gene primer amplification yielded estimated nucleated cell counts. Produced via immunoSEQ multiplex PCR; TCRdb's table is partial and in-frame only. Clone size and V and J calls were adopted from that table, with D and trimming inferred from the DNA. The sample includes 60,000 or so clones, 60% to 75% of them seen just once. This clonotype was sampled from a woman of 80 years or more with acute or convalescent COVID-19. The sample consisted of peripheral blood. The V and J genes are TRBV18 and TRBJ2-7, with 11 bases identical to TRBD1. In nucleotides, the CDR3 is TGTGCCAGCTCACCTCCGGGACAGGGGGCCTACGAGCAGTACTTC. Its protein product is CASSPPGQGAYEQYF.